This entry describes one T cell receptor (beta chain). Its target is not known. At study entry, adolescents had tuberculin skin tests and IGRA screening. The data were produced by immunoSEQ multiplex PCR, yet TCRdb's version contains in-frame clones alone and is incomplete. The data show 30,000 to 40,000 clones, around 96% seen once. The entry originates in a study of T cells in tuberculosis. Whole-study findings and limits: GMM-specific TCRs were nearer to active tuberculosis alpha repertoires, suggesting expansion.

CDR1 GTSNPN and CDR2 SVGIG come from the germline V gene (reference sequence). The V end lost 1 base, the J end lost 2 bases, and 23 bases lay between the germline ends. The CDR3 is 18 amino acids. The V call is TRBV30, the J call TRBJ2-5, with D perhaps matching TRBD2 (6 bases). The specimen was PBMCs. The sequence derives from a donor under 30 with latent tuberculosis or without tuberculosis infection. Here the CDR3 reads CAWSGLVRTITTQETQYF. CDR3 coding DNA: TGTGCCTGGAGTGGGTTAGTAAGGACTATTACCACTCAAGAGACCCAGTACTTC.